Each of the 31 T cell receptor beta chains below was sequenced from the same sample in a study of blood T cells in healthy people across ages. A sample-barcoded 5' primer and a J-beta primer mix were used in a second PCR of roughly 6 to 11 cycles. TCRdb used MiXCR to reprocess the 5' RACE reads, holding one entry per CDR3 protein. The data contain hundreds of thousands of distinct CDR3 sequences, 58% of them singletons. Sequencing used blood. Receptor source: a man aged 30-40 years in good health.

The V gene is TRBV6-6, the J gene TRBJ1-2; D not resolved. The CDR3 loop spans 15 amino acids. Trimming stripped 2 bases from V and 2 bases from J, with 12 bases between. The germline V gene has CDR1 MNHNY and CDR2 SVGAGI (reference sequence). CDR3 DNA: TGTGCCAGCAGTTACATCCAGAGAAGAAACTATGGCTACACCTTC. It yields the protein CASSYIQRRNYGYTF.

This clonotype was seen a handful of times. Given a much more abundant clone one base away, this may be a read error. This chain joins TRBV20-1 and TRBJ2-6, with D perhaps matching TRBD1 (6 bases). The CDR3 covers 16 residues. The V end lost 7 bases, the J end lost 1 base, and 17 bases lay between the germline ends. Per germline, CDR1 DFQATT and CDR2 SNEGSKA (reference sequence). The CDR3 DNA reads TGCAGTGTTAGTTCGGCAGGGGTATCTGGGGCCAACGTCCTGACTTTC. The encoded protein is CSVSSAGVSGANVLTF.

In DNA, the CDR3 is TGCAGTGCCGGACAGGGGTACTACAATGAGCAGTTCTTC. Protein product: CSAGQGYYNEQFF. The rearrangement uses TRBV20-1 and TRBJ2-1; 9 nucleotides align to TRBD1. J was trimmed by 3 bases and V by 6 bases; bases with no gene match: 3. Germline loops: CDR1 DFQATT, CDR2 SNEGSKA (reference sequence). This CDR3 is built from 13 residues.

This chain uses TRBV10-3 with TRBJ2-5; D not resolved. V was cut by 2 bases and J by 3 bases, with 4 bases left in between. The CDR3 consists of 12 residues. Per the germline V gene, CDR1 is ENHRY and CDR2 is SYGVKD. This CDR3 reads CAISEGEETQYF. In DNA form, the CDR3 reads TGTGCCATCAGTGAGGGCGAAGAGACCCAGTACTTC.

In this sample, this clonotype turned up a few times. The chain carries TRBV7-2 and TRBJ2-7, with D hard to call. This CDR3 has 13 residues. Per the germline V gene, CDR1 is SGHTA and CDR2 is FQGNSA. Trimming left V 1 base short and J 3 bases short, with 7 bases between. CDR3 coding DNA: TGTGCCAGCAGCTTAGAATGGATCTACGAGCAGTACTTC. Its protein product is CASSLEWIYEQYF.

This clonotype occurred many times. The CDR3 loop reads CSAPEQGVSKNEQFF. The DNA for the CDR3 is TGCAGTGCTCCAGAACAGGGTGTCAGCAAGAATGAGCAGTTCTTC. This chain joins TRBV20-1 and TRBJ2-1; TRBD1 might be the D (6 bases). CDR3 length equals 15 residues. The V gene lost 5 bases and the J gene lost 7 bases, with 21 bases spanning the gap. The germline V gene has CDR1 DFQATT and CDR2 SNEGSKA (reference sequence).

This chain links TRBV6-1 with TRBJ2-2; TRBD1 matches 7 bases. The germline V gene has CDR1 MNHNS and CDR2 SASEGT. The CDR3 consists of 16 residues. V shed 4 bases and J 3 bases; nucleotides not matched to a gene: 8. Here the CDR3 reads CASSADRAPYTGELFF. The CDR3 DNA is TGTGCCAGCAGTGCCGACAGGGCACCATACACCGGGGAGCTGTTTTTT.

J is TRBJ2-1 and V is TRBV4-1, with D maybe TRBD2 (5 bases). The CDR3 is 12 residues long. Looked up from germline, CDR1 is MGHRA and CDR2 is YSYEKL. The ends were cut back, 0 bases at V and 9 bases at J, with 6 bases in the middle. CDR3 sequence (DNA): TGCGCCAGCAGCCAAGAGGGGAGTGAGCAGTTCTTC. This gives the protein CASSQEGSEQFF.

The gene calls are TRBV6-6 and TRBJ2-3; 7 nucleotides agree with TRBD1. Germline V gene lookup returns CDR1 MNHNY and CDR2 SVGAGI (reference sequence). The junction had 9 bases not matched to a gene; V was cut back by 6 bases and J by 0 bases. This CDR3 has 16 residues. Written as DNA, the CDR3 is TGTGCCAGCAGCAGCCGCGCAGGGGGTAGCACAGATACGCAGTATTTT. This sequence encodes CASSSRAGGSTDTQYF.

The genes are TRBV20-1 and TRBJ1-2; D not certain. Trimming took 6 bases from V and 4 from J, leaving 18 bases between them. This CDR3 has 14 amino acids. CDR1 and CDR2 from the germline V gene are DFQATT and SNEGSKA (reference sequence). The CDR3 reads CSAEEDGQSYGYTF. The DNA for the CDR3 is TGCAGTGCCGAAGAAGACGGGCAGAGCTATGGCTACACCTTC.

The J gene is TRBJ1-2, the V gene TRBV5-1, with 7 bases fitting TRBD1. Germline CDR1 reads SGHRS; CDR2 reads YFSETQ. This CDR3 comprises 12 residues. With 1 base clipped from V and 10 bases from J, the junction kept 4 bases outside the gene matches. The CDR3 is CASSLRQGDYTF. The DNA of the CDR3 is TGCGCCAGCAGCTTGAGACAGGGTGACTACACCTTC.

This clonotype was observed once. V is TRBV6-1 and J is TRBJ2-5; unclear D gene. Trimming left V 8 bases short and J 5 bases short, with 12 bases between. Germline V gene lookup returns CDR1 MNHNS and CDR2 SASEGT. The CDR3 is 12 amino acids. The CDR3 DNA reads TGTGCCAGCGAATCCGTGGGGGAGACCCAGTACTTC. Translated, it gives CASESVGETQYF.

Only a few counts were recorded for this clonotype. The chain recombines TRBV11-2 with TRBJ2-1; D is undetermined. CDR3 size: 12 residues. Germline CDR1 reads SGHAT; CDR2 reads FQNNGV. Trimming left V 1 base short and J 14 bases short, with 12 bases between. The CDR3 region is CASSLGRSYKFF. CDR3 nucleotide sequence: TGTGCCAGCAGCTTAGGTAGGTCGTACAAGTTCTTC.

The V gene is TRBV12-3 or TRBV12-4, the J gene TRBJ2-7, with D possibly being TRBD1 (5 bases). This CDR3 contains 15 residues. With 4 bases removed from V and 3 bases from J, the gap between germline ends came to 16 bases. CDR3 sequence: CASSSDSVRIYEQYF. The CDR3 DNA is TGTGCCAGCAGTTCCGACAGCGTGAGAATCTACGAGCAGTACTTC.

This clonotype turned up a few times. CDR3 region: CASGLPDRAQYF. CDR3 bases: TGTGCTAGTGGTTTGCCCGACAGGGCTCAGTACTTC. The chain carries TRBV12-5 and TRBJ2-7; TRBD1 agrees at 7 bases. V gave up 2 bases and J gave up 10 bases; unmatched junction bases: 5. This CDR3 has 12 residues. Germline loops: CDR1 LGHNT, CDR2 FRNRAP.

The gene calls are TRBV29-1 and TRBJ1-2; D gene unclear. This CDR3 comprises 13 residues. In germline, CDR1 is SQVTM, CDR2 ANQGSEA. The ends were cut back, 0 bases at V and 5 bases at J, with 10 bases in the middle. The CDR3 spells CSVEDTGLYGYTF. CDR3 coding DNA: TGCAGCGTTGAAGACACTGGATTATATGGCTACACCTTC.

V gene TRBV4-2 combines with J gene TRBJ2-1, with no clear D. Germline CDR1 reads LGHNA; CDR2 reads YNFKEQ. V gave up 1 base and J gave up 0 bases, with 10 bases separating them. The CDR3 totals 16 residues. The CDR3 protein is CASSQVWASSYNEQFF. Written as DNA, the CDR3 is TGTGCCAGCAGCCAAGTTTGGGCCAGCTCCTACAATGAGCAGTTCTTC.

This clonotype has a count of ten or more. V is TRBV27 and J is TRBJ2-7; D is unclear. The CDR3 extends over 12 amino acids. Per the germline V gene, CDR1 is MNHEY and CDR2 is SMNVEV (reference sequence). The V end was cut by 6 bases, the J end by 4 bases, with 10 bases between. The CDR3 DNA reads as TGTGCCAGCAGCTCTCCTACGTACGAGCAGTACTTC. Translating gives CASSSPTYEQYF.

This clonotype has only a few counts. V and J are TRBV4-3 and TRBJ2-1, with 8 bases that match TRBD1. The CDR3 has 15 amino acids. V lost 5 bases to trimming and J lost 0 bases; unmatched junction nucleotides: 3. The germline CDR1 and CDR2 sequences are LGHNA and YSLEER. CDR3 in DNA: TGCGCCAGCAGCGCCACAGGGGGCTCCTACAATGAGCAGTTCTTC. Residues: CASSATGGSYNEQFF.

There are a few counts of this clonotype. The chain joins TRBV4-1 to TRBJ2-1; the match to TRBD2 covers 9 bases. With V trimmed by 2 bases and J by 4 bases, 15 bases remained unmatched. There are 19 residues in the CDR3. CDR1 and CDR2 from the germline V gene are MGHRA and YSYEKL. CDR3 protein: CASSQLGSIVAGDYNEQFF. Here the CDR3 DNA reads TGCGCCAGCAGCCAACTCGGATCGATCGTAGCGGGGGATTACAATGAGCAGTTCTTC.

This chain connects TRBV7-3 to TRBJ2-1, with D possibly being TRBD2 (5 bases). V shed 5 bases and J shed 4 bases, with 18 bases lying between them. Germline-derived CDR1 and CDR2 are SGHTA and FQGTGA. This CDR3 has 16 residues. CDR3 coding DNA: TGTGCCAGCAGCCCCACCTACGGTAGCGAATACAATGAGCAGTTCTTC. Translation gives CASSPTYGSEYNEQFF. The whole variable domain, filled in from reference TRBV7-3 and TRBJ2-1, reads GAGVSQTPSNKVTEKGKYVELRCDPISGHTALYWYRQSLGQGPEFLIYFQGTGAADDSGLPNDRFFAVRPEGSVSTLKIQRTERGDSAVYLCASSPTYGSEYNEQFFGPGTRLTVL.

The table lists this clonotype with a few counts. V is TRBV10-3 and J is TRBJ1-2, with 10 bases lining up with TRBD1. J lost 6 bases, V lost 3 bases, and 7 bases had no gene match. Per germline, CDR1 ENHRY and CDR2 SYGVKD. The CDR3 has 15 residues. The CDR3 protein is CAISDLSGTGDGYTF. CDR3 DNA: TGTGCCATCAGTGACCTATCCGGGACAGGGGATGGCTACACCTTC.

CDR3 residues: CASSLGTAENSPLHF. The CDR3 coding sequence is TGTGCCAGCAGCTTAGGGACAGCCGAAAATTCACCCCTCCACTTT. The chain is built from TRBV13 and TRBJ1-6, with a tentative D call TRBD1 (5 bases). Per the germline V gene, CDR1 is PRHDT and CDR2 is FYEKMQ (reference sequence). The CDR3 has 15 residues. Between the trimmed V and J ends, which lost 0 bases and 7 bases, there was a span of 10 bases. Full variable domain (remainder filled in from reference TRBV13 and TRBJ1-6): AAGVIQSPRHLIKEKRETATLKCYPIPRHDTVYWYQQGPGQDPQFLISFYEKMQSDKGSIPDRFSAQQFSDYHSELNMSSLELGDSALYFCASSLGTAENSPLHFGNGTRLTVT.

This clonotype was detected a few times. The chain joins TRBV29-1 to TRBJ2-5; either TRBD1 or TRBD2 may fit D (5 bases each). Trimming shortened V by 8 bases and J by 5 bases, and 12 bases separated the two germline ends. The CDR3 length is 11 residues. Germline assignment: CDR1 SQVTM and CDR2 ANQGSEA. The CDR3 spells CSLFRGETQYF. The CDR3 bases are TGCAGCCTGTTCCGGGGCGAGACCCAGTACTTC.

The chain has TRBV6-1 and TRBJ2-1, with 7 positions matching TRBD2. Germline V lookup: CDR1 MNHNS, CDR2 SASEGT. Trimming cost V 6 bases and J 6 bases; bases outside gene matches: 20. The CDR3 contains 18 residues. CDR3 sequence: CASSDGGVGGRAFNEQFF. The CDR3 coding sequence is TGTGCCAGCAGCGACGGAGGGGTAGGCGGGAGAGCGTTCAATGAGCAGTTCTTC.

The chain links TRBV30 to TRBJ2-1; D is undetermined. V was clipped by 7 bases and J by 1 base, with 14 bases between them. The CDR3 length is 14 residues. Germline values: CDR1 GTSNPN, CDR2 SVGIG (reference sequence). The CDR3 protein is CASRSPGSYNEQFF. CDR3 coding DNA: TGTGCCTCTCGGAGTCCGGGTTCCTACAATGAGCAGTTCTTC.

This clonotype was seen repeatedly, ten times or more. This rearrangement joins TRBV7-2 to TRBJ2-7; unclear D gene. In germline, CDR1 is SGHTA, CDR2 FQGNSA. Trimming cost V 5 bases and J 0 bases, with 8 bases left between them. The CDR3 is 13 residues long. CDR3 DNA: TGTGCCAGCAGCCCGGCAACCTCCTACGAGCAGTACTTC. Protein product: CASSPATSYEQYF.

The V and J genes are TRBV28 and TRBJ1-1; maybe TRBD1 (6 bases). The CDR3 sequence is 16 residues long. CDR1 is MDHEN, CDR2 SYDVKM, per germline. Between the trimmed V and J ends, which lost 1 base and 2 bases, there was a span of 14 bases. The CDR3 here is CASSLSGAMENTEAFF. In DNA, the CDR3 is TGTGCCAGCAGTTTATCGGGGGCGATGGAAAACACTGAAGCTTTCTTT.

This sequence joins TRBV2 and TRBJ1-2, with a weak D call TRBD1 (5 bases). This CDR3 contains 13 residues. The V end was cut by 8 bases, the J end by 8 bases, with 18 bases between. Germline V lookup: CDR1 SNHLY, CDR2 FYNNEI. CDR3 bases: TGTGCCAGCCTTGGCAGGGCTACGTTAGGCTACACCTTC. Translation gives CASLGRATLGYTF.

This chain uses TRBV27 with TRBJ1-2, with 9 bases aligning to TRBD1. Germline CDR1 is MNHEY and CDR2 is SMNVEV (reference sequence). CDR3 length: 15 residues. V shed 5 bases, J shed 3 bases, and the junction held 7 bases outside the gene matches. CDR3: CASSPRTGADYGYTF. The CDR3 coding sequence is TGTGCCAGCAGTCCCAGGACAGGGGCCGACTATGGCTACACCTTC.

This clonotype was detected a few times. V usage is TRBV20-1 and J usage is TRBJ2-7; D possibly corresponds to TRBD1 (6 bases). V lost 0 bases to trimming and J lost 9 bases, with 24 bases between them. Germline V gives CDR1 DFQATT, CDR2 SNEGSKA (reference sequence). This CDR3 is 16 amino acids long. Written as DNA, the CDR3 is TGCAGTGCTAGAGATACCCCAGGGGCGCCCGACGAGGGGCAGTACTTC. Translating gives CSARDTPGAPDEGQYF.